The sequence of this T cell receptor (beta chain) was determined in a study of T cells in Graves' hyperthyroidism and ophthalmopathy. No progression to ophthalmopathy during 18 months of follow-up defined stable disease. In patients aged 18 to 65, hyperthyroidism was newly diagnosed, with duration under 2 months. Diagnoses were made from clinical symptoms, serum measures (thyroxine and TRAb), thyroid ultrasound and orbital computed tomography. TCR beta CDR3 region amplification was performed from RNA transcripts. HTBI primers drove first-round RT-PCR of the TCR CDR3. TCRdb reanalysed the multiplex PCR reads using MiXCR and keeps one entry per CDR3 protein. Here the sample spans 480,000 or so distinct CDR3 sequences, 13% to 15% being singletons. This clonotype was seen repeatedly, ten times or more. This CDR3 contains 15 residues. Germline V gene lookup returns CDR1 DFQATT and CDR2 SNEGSKA (reference sequence). J gave up 3 bases and V 6 bases, and 7 bases lay outside the gene matches.

The sample taken for sequencing was blood. The sequence derives from a woman between 18 and 29 years old with Graves' hyperthyroidism. The genes are TRBV20-1 and TRBJ2-2; 10 nucleotides line up with TRBD1. The CDR3 nucleotides read TGCAGTGCCCCCGACAGGGGGCATGACACCGGGGAGCTGTTTTTT. Its protein is CSAPDRGHDTGELFF.